This T cell receptor beta chain came from a study of blood T cell repertoires in COVID-19 (dated by TCRdb to 2020 to 2022). General notes on the study: Samples covering the acute and convalescent phases of COVID-19 were provided by collaborators in the United States, Italy and Spain. Subjects who had been exposed to COVID-19, were actively infected with it, or had recovered from it provided the deeply sampled blood TCRbeta repertoires that made up the dataset. The material from the prospective study consisted of cDNA or gDNA derived from T cells, B-cell-depleted T cells, or PBMCs. Where available, HLA class I and class II types were obtained from metadata supplied by the sample provider rather than from assay-based typing. The sample metadata nearly always contained a de-identified subject ID, COVID-19 status, age in years and sex. A freely available public database, intended as a resource for researchers studying the immune response to SARS-CoV-2, is where the repertoires were released. The samples were drawn from two sources: the first 160 participants of the ongoing ImmuneRACE study, and approximately 1,300 subjects contributed by 6 global collaborators.

Concerning this clone itself: Its antigen remains unidentified. No clone much larger than this one lies a single base away; base qualities are absent.

The immunoSEQ Assay, a bias-controlled multiplex PCR, was used to amplify TCRbeta CDR3 regions from genomic DNA. In the paper's pipeline: Within the assay, amplification of reference gene primers was used to estimate how many nucleated cells each sample contained. To quantify the absolute abundance of each unique TCRbeta CDR3 rearrangement, sequence reads were collapsed and filtered. For each sample, productive Simpson clonality was calculated as the square root of Simpson's diversity index across productive rearrangements. This immuneACCESS table, as held by TCRdb, lists in-frame sequences with V and J called but not all clones. Of the missing ones, under half trace to an unresolved V gene in checked studies; the others have no known cause. The V and J calls and clone size come from that table; D and trimming were worked out from the DNA. Here the sample has 100,000 to 150,000 clones; around 83% occur a single time. About a sixth of the sample lies in the top ten.

The study at large found these results: The quantity of clinical and demographic metadata differed by source and by participant and was supplied without curation.

Collaborating institutions collected whole blood in K2EDTA tubes following their own protocols. For TCRbeta analysis, collaborators shipped samples as frozen whole blood, isolated PBMCs, or DNA extracted from either of those sample types. The TCR was taken from a woman aged 45-65 years with acute or convalescent COVID-19. The sample comprised peripheral blood.

CDR3 protein: CASTSGLYNEQFF. The base sequence is TGTGCCAGTACTAGCGGTCTTTACAATGAGCAGTTCTTC. The sequence joins TRBV11-2 to TRBJ2-1; 8 of the junction bases match TRBD2. From cysteine to phenylalanine, the CDR3 is 13 amino acids long. Left in the record is the CDR3 DNA by itself, 39 bases read in frame from the first base. V is cut back by 9 bases and J by 4 bases, with 5 bases in the junction unmatched. The germline V gene yields SGHAT for CDR1 and FQNNGV for CDR2.